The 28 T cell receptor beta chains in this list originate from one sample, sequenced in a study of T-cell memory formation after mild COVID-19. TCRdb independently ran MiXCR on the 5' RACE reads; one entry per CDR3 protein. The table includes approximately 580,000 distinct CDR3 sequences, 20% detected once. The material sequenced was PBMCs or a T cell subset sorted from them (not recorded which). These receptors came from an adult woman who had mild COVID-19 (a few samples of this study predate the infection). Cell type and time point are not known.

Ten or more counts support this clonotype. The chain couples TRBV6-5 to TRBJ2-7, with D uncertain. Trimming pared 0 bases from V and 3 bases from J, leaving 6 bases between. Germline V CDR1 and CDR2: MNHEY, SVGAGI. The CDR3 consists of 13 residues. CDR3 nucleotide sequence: TGTGCCAGCAGTTACTCGGGATTCTACGAGCAGTACTTC. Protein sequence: CASSYSGFYEQYF.

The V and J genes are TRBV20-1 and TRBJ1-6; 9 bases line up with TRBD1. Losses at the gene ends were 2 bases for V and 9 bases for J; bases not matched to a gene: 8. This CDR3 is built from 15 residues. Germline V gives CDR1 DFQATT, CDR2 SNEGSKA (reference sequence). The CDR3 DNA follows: TGCAGTGCTAGACCCTCCGGGACAGGGCTTTCACCCCTCCACTTT. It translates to CSARPSGTGLSPLHF.

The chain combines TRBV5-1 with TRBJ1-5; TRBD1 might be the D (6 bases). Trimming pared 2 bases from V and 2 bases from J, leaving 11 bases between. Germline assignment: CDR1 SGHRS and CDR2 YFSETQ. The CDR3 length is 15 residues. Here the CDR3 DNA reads TGCGCCAGCAGCTTAACAGGGTTCGGCAATCAGCCCCAGCATTTT. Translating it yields CASSLTGFGNQPQHF.

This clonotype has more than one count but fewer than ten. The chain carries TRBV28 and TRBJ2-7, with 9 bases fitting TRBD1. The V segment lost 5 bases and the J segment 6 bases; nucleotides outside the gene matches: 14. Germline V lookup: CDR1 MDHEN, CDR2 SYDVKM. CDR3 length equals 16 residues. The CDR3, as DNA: TGTGCCAGCAGTGTACCCCTCGTGGGGACAGGGATCGAGCAGTACTTC. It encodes CASSVPLVGTGIEQYF. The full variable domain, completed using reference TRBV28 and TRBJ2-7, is DVKVTQSSRYLVKRTGEKVFLECVQDMDHENMFWYRQDPGLGLRLIYFSYDVKMKEKGDIPEGYSVSREKKERFSLILESASTNQTSMYLCASSVPLVGTGIEQYFGPGTRLTVT.

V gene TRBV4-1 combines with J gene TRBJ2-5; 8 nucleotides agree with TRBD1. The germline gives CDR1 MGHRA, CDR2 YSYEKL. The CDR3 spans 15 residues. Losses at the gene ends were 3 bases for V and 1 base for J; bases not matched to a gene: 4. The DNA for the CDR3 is TGCGCCAGCAGCCAGTGGGGACAGGTCCAAGAGACCCAGTACTTC. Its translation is CASSQWGQVQETQYF.

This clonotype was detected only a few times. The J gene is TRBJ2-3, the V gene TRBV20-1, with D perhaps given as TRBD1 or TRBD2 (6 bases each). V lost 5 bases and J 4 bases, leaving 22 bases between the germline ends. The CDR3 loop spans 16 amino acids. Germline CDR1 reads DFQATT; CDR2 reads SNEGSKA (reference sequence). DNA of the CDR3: TGCAGTGCTCCCGGTCGGGGGCTGATTGGGGCAGATACGCAGTATTTT. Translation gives CSAPGRGLIGADTQYF.

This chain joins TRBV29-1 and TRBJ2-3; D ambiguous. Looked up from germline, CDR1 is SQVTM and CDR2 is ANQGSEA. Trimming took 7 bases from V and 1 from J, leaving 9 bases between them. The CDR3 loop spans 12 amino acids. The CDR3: CSAQGRTDTQYF. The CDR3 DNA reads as TGCAGCGCTCAAGGACGCACAGATACGCAGTATTTT.

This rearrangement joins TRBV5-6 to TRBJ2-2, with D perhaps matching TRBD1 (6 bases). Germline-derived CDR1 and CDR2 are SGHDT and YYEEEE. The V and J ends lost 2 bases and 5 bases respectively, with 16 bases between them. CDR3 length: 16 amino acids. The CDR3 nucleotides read TGTGCCAGCAGCTTCTCTGTACAGGGTTGGACCGGGGAGCTGTTTTTT. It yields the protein CASSFSVQGWTGELFF.

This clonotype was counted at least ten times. The CDR3 reads CASSSFFGGSQETQYF. CDR3 nucleotide sequence: TGCGCCAGCAGCTCTTTCTTCGGCGGGAGCCAAGAGACCCAGTACTTC. The V call is TRBV5-1, the J call TRBJ2-5; TRBD2 aligns across 7 bases. CDR1 and CDR2 (germline): SGHRS, YFSETQ. CDR3 length: 16 residues. V was clipped by 3 bases and J by 1 base; unmatched bases: 9.

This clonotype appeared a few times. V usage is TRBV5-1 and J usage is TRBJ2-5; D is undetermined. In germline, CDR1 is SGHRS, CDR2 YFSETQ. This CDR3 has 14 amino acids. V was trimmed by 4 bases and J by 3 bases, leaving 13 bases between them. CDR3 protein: CASSQVVREETQYF. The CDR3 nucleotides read TGCGCCAGCAGCCAGGTAGTTAGGGAAGAGACCCAGTACTTC.

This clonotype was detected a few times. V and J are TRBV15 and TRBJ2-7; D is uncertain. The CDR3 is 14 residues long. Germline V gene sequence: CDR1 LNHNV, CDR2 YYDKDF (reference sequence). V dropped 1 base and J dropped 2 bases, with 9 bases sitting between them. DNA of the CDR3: TGTGCCACCAGCAGAGGTAACGGACCCTACGAGCAGTACTTC. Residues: CATSRGNGPYEQYF.

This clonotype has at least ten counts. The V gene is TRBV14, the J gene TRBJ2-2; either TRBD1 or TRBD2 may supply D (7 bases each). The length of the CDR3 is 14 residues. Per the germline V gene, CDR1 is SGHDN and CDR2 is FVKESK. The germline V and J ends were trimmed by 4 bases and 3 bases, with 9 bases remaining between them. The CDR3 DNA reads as TGTGCCAGCAGCCCAGGGGGGGACACCGGGGAGCTGTTTTTT. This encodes CASSPGGDTGELFF.

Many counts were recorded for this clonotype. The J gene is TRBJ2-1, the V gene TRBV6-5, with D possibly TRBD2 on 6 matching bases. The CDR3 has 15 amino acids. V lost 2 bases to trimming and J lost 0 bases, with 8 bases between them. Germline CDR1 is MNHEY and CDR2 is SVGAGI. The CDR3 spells CASSYGGASYNEQFF. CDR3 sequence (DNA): TGTGCCAGCAGTTACGGAGGGGCCTCCTACAATGAGCAGTTCTTC.

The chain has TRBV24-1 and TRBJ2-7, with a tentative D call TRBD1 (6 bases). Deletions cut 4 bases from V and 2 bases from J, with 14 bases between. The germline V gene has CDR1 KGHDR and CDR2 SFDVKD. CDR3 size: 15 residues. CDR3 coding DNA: TGTGCCACCAGTGACTCTGGACAGTTAACCTACGAGCAGTACTTC. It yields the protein CATSDSGQLTYEQYF.

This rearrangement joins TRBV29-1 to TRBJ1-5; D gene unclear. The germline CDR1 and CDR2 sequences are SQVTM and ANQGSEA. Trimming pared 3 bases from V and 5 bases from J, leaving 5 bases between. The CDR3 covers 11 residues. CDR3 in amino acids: CSVDIYQPQHF. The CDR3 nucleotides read TGCAGCGTTGACATCTATCAGCCCCAGCATTTT.

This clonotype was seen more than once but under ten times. For the CDR3, the DNA is TGCGCCAGCAGCTTGGTGTCTAGTCCAAAAGAGACCCAGTACTTC. Protein: CASSLVSSPKETQYF. This chain joins TRBV5-1 and TRBJ2-5, with no clear D. Trimming shortened V by 0 bases and J by 3 bases, and 12 bases separated the two germline ends. The CDR3 consists of 15 residues. Germline CDR1 is SGHRS and CDR2 is YFSETQ.

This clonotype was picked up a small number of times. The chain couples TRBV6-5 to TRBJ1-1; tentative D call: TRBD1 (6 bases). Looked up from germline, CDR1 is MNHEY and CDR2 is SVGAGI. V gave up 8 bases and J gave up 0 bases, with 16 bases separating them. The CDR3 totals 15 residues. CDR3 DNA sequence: TGTGCCAGCGGGAAAAGACAGGACTTGAACACTGAAGCTTTCTTT. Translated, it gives CASGKRQDLNTEAFF.

The CDR3 region is CASSQPPPGGVDEQFF. The DNA of the CDR3 is TGCGCCAGCAGCCAACCTCCCCCGGGCGGGGTAGATGAGCAGTTCTTC. The J gene is TRBJ2-1, the V gene TRBV4-1; perhaps TRBD2 as D (6 bases). The CDR3 runs 16 residues. From germline, CDR1 is MGHRA and CDR2 YSYEKL. V was trimmed by 2 bases and J by 8 bases, leaving 19 bases between them.

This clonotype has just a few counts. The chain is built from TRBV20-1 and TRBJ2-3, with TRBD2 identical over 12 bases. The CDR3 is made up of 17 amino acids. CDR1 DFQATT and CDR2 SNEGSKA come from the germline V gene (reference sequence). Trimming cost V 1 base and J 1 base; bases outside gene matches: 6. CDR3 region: CSARASGRAGGTDTQYF. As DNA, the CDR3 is TGCAGTGCTAGAGCTAGCGGGAGGGCCGGGGGCACAGATACGCAGTATTTT.

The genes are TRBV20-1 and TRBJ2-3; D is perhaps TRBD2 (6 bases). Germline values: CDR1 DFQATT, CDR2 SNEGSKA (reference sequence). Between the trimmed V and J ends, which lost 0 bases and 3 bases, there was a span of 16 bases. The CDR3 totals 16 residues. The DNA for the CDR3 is TGCAGTGCTAGAGATCGTAGATCAGGGAGGACAGATACGCAGTATTTT. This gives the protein CSARDRRSGRTDTQYF.

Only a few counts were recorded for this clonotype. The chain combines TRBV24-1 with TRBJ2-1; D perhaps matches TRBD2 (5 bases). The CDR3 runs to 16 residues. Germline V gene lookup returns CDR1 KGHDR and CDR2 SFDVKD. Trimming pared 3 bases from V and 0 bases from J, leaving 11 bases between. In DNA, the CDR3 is TGTGCCACCAGTGATGACGGGGAGAGCTCCTACAATGAGCAGTTCTTC. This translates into CATSDDGESSYNEQFF.

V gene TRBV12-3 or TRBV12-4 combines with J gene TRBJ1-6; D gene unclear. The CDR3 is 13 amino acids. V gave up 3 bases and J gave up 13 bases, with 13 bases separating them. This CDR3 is CASSFSPRHPLHF. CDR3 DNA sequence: TGTGCCAGCAGTTTTTCACCCCGACACCCCCTCCACTTT.

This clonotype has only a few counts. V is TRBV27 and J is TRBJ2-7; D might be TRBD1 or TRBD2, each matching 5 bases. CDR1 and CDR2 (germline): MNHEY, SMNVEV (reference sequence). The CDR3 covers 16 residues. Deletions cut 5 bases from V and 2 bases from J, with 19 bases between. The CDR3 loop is CASSMGRDRVAYEQYF. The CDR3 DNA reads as TGTGCCAGCAGTATGGGACGGGACCGCGTGGCCTACGAGCAGTACTTC.

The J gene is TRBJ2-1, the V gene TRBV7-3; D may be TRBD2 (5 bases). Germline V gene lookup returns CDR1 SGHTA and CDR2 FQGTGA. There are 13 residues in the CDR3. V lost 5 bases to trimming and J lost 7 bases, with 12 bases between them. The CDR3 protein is CASSPQPGNEQFF. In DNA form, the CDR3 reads TGTGCCAGCAGCCCACAGCCGGGGAATGAGCAGTTCTTC.

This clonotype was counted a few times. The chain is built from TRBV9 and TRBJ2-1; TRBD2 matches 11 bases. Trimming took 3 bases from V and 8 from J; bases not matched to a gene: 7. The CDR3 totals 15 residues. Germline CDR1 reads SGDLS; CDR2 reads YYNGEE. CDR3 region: CASSATSGRVDEQFF. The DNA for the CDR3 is TGTGCCAGCAGCGCAACTAGCGGGAGAGTCGATGAGCAGTTCTTC.

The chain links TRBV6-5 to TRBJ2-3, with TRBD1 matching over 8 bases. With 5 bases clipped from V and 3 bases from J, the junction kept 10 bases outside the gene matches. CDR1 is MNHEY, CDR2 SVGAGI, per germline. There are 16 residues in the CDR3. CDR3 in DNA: TGTGCCAGCAGTAACCCCCGACAGGGGCGAACAGATACGCAGTATTTT. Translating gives CASSNPRQGRTDTQYF.

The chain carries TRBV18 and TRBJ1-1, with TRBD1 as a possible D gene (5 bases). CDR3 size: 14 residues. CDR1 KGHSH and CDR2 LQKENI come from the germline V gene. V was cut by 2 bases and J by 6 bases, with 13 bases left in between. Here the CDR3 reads CASSPEGFGAEAFF. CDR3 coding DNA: TGTGCCAGCTCACCAGAGGGGTTTGGGGCTGAAGCTTTCTTT.

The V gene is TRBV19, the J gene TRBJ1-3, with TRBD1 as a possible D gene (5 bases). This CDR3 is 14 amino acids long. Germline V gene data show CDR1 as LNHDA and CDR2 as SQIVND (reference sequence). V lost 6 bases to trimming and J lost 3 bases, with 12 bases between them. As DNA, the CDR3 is TGTGCCAGTAGCCCTTGGGACGGTGGAAACACCATATATTTT. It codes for CASSPWDGGNTIYF.